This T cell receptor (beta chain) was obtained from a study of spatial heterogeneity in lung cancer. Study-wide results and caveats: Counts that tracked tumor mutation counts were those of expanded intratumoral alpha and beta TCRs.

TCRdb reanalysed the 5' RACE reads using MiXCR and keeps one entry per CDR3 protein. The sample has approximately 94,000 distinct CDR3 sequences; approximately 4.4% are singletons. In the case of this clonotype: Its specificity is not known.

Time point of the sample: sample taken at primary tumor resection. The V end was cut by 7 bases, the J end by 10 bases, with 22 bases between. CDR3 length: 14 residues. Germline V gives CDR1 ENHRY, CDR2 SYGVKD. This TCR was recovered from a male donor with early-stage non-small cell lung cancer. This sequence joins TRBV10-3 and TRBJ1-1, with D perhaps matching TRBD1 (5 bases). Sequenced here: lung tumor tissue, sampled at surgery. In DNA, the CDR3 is TGTGCCATCACCGAACGACAAGGGGAAACGGTAGCTTTCTTT. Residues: CAITERQGETVAFF.